This TCR beta chain originates from a study of T-cell memory formation after mild COVID-19. CDR3 length: 16 amino acids. Germline assignment: CDR1 SGHRS and CDR2 YFSETQ. Germline trimming cut 4 bases from V and 2 bases from J; bases unmatched to any gene: 6. This clonotype was detected only a few times. TCRdb recomputed calls from the 5' RACE reads with MiXCR, one row per CDR3 protein. The sample lists approximately 400,000 distinct CDR3 sequences; more than 15% were seen once. The source is a man between 18 and 29 years old who had mild COVID-19 (a few samples of this study predate the infection). Cell type and time point are not known. The sample taken for sequencing was PBMCs or a T cell subset sorted from them (not recorded which). The chain recombines TRBV5-1 with TRBJ2-3; TRBD2 aligns across 11 bases. DNA for the CDR3: TGCGCCAGCAGCGACGCTAGCGGGGGGCTCACAGATACGCAGTATTTT. This codes for CASSDASGGLTDTQYF.